The clone carrying this T cell receptor (beta chain) has just a few counts. The data belong to a study of tumor-infiltrating lymphocytes in oesophageal squamous cell carcinoma. TCRdb reanalysed the PCR reads using MiXCR and keeps one entry per CDR3 protein. This table has roughly 10,000 distinct CDR3 sequences, approximately 61% appearing once. This CDR3 has 16 residues. V shed 6 bases, J shed 0 bases, and the junction held 7 bases outside the gene matches. The germline gives CDR1 SGHVS, CDR2 FQNEAQ. The receptor was derived from a female donor with esophageal squamous cell carcinoma. This rearrangement joins TRBV7-8 to TRBJ2-1; 8 bases are shared with TRBD1. Sample: esophageal tumor tissue. The CDR3 here is CASRPRTGGSYNEQFF. CDR3 nucleotides: TGTGCCAGCAGACCCCGAACAGGGGGCTCCTACAATGAGCAGTTCTTC.